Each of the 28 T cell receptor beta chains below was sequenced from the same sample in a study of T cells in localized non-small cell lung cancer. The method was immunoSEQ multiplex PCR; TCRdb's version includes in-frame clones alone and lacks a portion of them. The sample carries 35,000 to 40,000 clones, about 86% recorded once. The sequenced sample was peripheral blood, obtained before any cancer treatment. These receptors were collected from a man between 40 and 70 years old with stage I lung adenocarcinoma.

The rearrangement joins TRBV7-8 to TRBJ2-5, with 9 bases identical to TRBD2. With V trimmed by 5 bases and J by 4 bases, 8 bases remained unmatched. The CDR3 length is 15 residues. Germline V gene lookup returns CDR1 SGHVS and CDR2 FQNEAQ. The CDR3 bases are TGTGCCAGCAGCATGAGCGGGAGGCTCTTAGAGACCCAGTACTTC. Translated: CASSMSGRLLETQYF.

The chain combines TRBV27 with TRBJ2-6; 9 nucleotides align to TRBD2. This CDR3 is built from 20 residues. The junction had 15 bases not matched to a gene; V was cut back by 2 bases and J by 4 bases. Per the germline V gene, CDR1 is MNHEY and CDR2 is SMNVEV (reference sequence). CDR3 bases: TGTGCCAGCAGTTTAAGGAGCGGGGGGTTTCCGGGAGCCGGGGCCAACGTCCTGACTTTC. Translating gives CASSLRSGGFPGAGANVLTF.

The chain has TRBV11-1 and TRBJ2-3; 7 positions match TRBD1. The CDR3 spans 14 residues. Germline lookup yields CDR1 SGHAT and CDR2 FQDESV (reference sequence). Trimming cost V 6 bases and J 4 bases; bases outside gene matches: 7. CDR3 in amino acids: CASSRPGQSDTQYF. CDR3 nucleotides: TGTGCCAGCAGTAGACCGGGACAGTCAGATACGCAGTATTTT.

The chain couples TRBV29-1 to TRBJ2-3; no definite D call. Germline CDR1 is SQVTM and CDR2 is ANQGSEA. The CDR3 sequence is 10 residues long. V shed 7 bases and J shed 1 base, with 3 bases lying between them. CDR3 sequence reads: CSARTDTQYF. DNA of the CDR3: TGCAGCGCGCGCACAGATACGCAGTATTTT.

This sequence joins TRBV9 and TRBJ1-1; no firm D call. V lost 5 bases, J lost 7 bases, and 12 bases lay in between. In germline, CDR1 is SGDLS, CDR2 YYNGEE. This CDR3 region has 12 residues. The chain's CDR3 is CASSLRAGEAFF. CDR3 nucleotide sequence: TGTGCCAGCAGTCTTCGGGCCGGTGAAGCTTTCTTT.

Here the CDR3 DNA reads TGTGCCTGGAATCTAGCGACGCACAATGAGCAGTTCTTC. This encodes CAWNLATHNEQFF. The rearrangement joins TRBV30 to TRBJ2-1; possible D gene TRBD2, 6 bases. The CDR3 loop spans 13 amino acids. Germline V gene data show CDR1 as GTSNPN and CDR2 as SVGIG (reference sequence). V lost 4 bases to trimming and J lost 5 bases, with 12 bases between them. The whole variable domain, remainder taken from reference TRBV30 and TRBJ2-1, is SQTIHQWPATLVQPVGSPLSLECTVEGTSNPNLYWYRQAAGRGLQLLFYSVGIGQISSEVPQNLSASRPQDRQFILSSKKLLLSDSGFYLCAWNLATHNEQFFGPGTRLTVL.

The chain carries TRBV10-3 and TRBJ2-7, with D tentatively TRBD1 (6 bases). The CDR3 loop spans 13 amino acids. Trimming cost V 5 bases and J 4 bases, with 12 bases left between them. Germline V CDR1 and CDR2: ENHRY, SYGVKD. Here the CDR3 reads CAISNPQGYEQYF. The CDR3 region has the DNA TGTGCCATCAGTAATCCACAGGGTTACGAGCAGTACTTC.

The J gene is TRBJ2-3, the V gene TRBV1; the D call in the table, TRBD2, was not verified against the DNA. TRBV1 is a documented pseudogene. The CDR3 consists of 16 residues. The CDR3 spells CTSSQEAPEGTDTQYF. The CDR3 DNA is TGCACCAGCAGCCAAGAAGCCCCGGAGGGGACAGATACGCAGTATTTT.

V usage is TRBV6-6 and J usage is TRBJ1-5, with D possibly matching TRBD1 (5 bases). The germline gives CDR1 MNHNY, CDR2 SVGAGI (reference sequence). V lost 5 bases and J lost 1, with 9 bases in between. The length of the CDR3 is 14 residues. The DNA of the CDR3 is TGTGCCAGCAGTATGGGGGGGAGCAATCAGCCCCAGCATTTT. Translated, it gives CASSMGGSNQPQHF.

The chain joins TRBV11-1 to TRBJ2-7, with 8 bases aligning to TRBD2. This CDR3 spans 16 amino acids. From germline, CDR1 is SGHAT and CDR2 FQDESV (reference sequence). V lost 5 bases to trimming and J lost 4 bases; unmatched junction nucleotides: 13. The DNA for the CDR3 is TGTGCCAGCAGCCCGGGACTAGAAAGGGGGTTTTACGAGCAGTACTTC. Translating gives CASSPGLERGFYEQYF.

The CDR3 here is CASSTGQGGDTQYF. Written as DNA, the CDR3 is TGTGCCAGCAGCACGGGACAGGGGGGAGATACGCAGTATTTT. The V and J genes are TRBV5-8 and TRBJ2-3; the match to TRBD1 covers 11 bases. This CDR3 spans 14 amino acids. Germline-derived CDR1 and CDR2 are SGHTS and YDEGEE. The J segment lost 5 bases and the V segment lost 4 bases, leaving 3 bases of the junction unmatched.

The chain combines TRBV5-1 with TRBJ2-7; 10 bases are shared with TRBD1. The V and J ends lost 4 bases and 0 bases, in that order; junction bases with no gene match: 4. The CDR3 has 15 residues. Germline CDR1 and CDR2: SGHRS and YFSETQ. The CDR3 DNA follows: TGCGCCAGCAGCCGTGGGACAGGGGACTCCTACGAGCAGTACTTC. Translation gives CASSRGTGDSYEQYF.

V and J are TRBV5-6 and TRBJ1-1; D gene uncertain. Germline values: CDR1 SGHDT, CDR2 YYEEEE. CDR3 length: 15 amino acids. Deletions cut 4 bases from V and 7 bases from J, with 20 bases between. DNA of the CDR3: TGTGCCAGCAGCCCCTCTCGATGGGAGGGAGATGAAGCTTTCTTT. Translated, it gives CASSPSRWEGDEAFF.

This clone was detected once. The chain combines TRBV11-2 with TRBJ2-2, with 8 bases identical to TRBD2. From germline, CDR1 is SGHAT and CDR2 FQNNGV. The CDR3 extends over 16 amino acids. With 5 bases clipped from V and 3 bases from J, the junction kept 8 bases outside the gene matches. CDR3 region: CASSPRTSIYTGELFF. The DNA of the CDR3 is TGTGCCAGCAGCCCTCGGACTAGCATTTACACCGGGGAGCTGTTTTTT.

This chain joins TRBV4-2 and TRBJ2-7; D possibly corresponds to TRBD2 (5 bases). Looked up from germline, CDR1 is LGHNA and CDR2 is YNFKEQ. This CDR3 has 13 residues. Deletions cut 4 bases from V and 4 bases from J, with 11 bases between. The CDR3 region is CASSRELDYEQYF. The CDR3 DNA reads TGTGCCAGCAGCCGAGAACTAGATTACGAGCAGTACTTC.

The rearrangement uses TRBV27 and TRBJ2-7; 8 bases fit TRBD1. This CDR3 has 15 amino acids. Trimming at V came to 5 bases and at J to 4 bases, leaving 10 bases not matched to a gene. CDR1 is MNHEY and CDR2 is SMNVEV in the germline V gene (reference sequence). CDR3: CASSPQGASGYEQYF. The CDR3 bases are TGTGCCAGCAGTCCTCAGGGGGCGTCGGGGTACGAGCAGTACTTC.

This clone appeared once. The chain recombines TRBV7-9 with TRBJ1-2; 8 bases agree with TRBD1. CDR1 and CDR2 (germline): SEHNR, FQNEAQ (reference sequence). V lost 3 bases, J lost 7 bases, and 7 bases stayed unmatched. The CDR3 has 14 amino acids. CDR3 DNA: TGTGCCAGCAGCTTGGAGGGACAGGCTAGTGGCTACACCTTC. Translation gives CASSLEGQASGYTF.

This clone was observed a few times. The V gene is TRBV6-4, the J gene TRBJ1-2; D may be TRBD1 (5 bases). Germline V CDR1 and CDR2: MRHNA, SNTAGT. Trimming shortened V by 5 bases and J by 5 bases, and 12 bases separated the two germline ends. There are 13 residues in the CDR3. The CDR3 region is CASSRNRTYGYTF. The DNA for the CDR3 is TGTGCCAGCAGTAGAAACAGGACTTATGGCTACACCTTC.

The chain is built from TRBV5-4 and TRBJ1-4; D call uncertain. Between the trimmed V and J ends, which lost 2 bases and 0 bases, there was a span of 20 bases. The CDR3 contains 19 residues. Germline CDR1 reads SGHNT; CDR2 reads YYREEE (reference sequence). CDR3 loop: CASSFEAAGIRATNEKLFF. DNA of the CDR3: TGTGCCAGCAGCTTCGAGGCAGCGGGGATAAGAGCAACTAATGAAAAACTGTTTTTT.

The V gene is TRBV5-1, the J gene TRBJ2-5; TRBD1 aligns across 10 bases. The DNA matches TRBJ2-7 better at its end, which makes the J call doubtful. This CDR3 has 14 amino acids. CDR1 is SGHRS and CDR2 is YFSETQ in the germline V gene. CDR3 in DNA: TGCGCCAGCAGCCCCGGGACAGGGGTCTACGAGCAGTACTTC. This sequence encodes CASSPGTGVYEQYF.

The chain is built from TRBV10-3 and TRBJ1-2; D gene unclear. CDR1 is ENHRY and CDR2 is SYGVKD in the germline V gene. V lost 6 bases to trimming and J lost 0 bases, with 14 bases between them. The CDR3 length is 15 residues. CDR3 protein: CAIRSAGLANYGYTF. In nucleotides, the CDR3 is TGTGCCATCAGGTCAGCCGGGCTAGCTAACTATGGCTACACCTTC.

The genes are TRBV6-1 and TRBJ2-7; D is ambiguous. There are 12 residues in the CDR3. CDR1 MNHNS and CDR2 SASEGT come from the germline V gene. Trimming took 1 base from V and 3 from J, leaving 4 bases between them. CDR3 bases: TGTGCCAGCAGTGAAGGAATCTACGAGCAGTACTTC. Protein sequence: CASSEGIYEQYF.

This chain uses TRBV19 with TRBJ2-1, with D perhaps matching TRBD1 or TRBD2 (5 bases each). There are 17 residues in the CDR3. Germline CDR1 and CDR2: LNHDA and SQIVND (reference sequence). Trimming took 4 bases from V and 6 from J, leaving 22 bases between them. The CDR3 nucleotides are TGTGCCAGTAGTAGGGGCCCGGGCCAACCAAGCGGCAATGAGCAGTTCTTC. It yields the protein CASSRGPGQPSGNEQFF. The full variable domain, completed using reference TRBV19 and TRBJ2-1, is DGGITQSPKYLFRKEGQNVTLSCEQNLNHDAMYWYRQDPGQGLRLIYYSQIVNDFQKGDIAEGYSVSREKKESFPLTVTSAQKNPTAFYLCASSRGPGQPSGNEQFFGPGTRLTVL.

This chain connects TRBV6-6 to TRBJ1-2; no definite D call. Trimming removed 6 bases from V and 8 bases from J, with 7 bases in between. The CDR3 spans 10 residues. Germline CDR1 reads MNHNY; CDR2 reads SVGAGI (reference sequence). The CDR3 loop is CASRGEGYTF. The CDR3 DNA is TGTGCCAGCAGGGGTGAGGGCTACACCTTC.

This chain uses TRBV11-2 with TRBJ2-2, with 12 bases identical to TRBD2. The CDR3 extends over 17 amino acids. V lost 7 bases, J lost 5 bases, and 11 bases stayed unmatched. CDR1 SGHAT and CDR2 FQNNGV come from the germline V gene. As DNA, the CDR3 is TGTGCCAGCAACCCCGCTTTGGGGACTAGCGGGACCGGGGAGCTGTTTTTT. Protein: CASNPALGTSGTGELFF.

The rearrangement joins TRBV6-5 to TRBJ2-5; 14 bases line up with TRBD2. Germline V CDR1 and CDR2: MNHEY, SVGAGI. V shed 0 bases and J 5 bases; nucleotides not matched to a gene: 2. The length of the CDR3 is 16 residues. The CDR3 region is CASSYSGTSGSETQYF. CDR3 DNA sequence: TGTGCCAGCAGTTACTCCGGGACTAGCGGGAGTGAGACCCAGTACTTC.

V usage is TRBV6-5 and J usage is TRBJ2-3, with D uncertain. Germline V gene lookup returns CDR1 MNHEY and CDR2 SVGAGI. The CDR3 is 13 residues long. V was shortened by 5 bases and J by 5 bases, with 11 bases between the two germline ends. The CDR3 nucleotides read TGTGCCAGCAGTCCGCGACGGCGAGATACGCAGTATTTT. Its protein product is CASSPRRRDTQYF.

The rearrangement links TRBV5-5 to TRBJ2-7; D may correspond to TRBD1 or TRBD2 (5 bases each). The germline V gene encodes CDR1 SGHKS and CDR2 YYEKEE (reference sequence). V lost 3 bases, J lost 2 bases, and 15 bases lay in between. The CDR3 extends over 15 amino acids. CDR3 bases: TGTGCCAGCAGCTATTCGGGACCACAAACCTACGAGCAGTACTTC. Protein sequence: CASSYSGPQTYEQYF.